This T cell receptor (beta chain) was identified in a study of OX40 agonist ivuxolimab in advanced cancers. Turning to the study itself: People who had prior anti-PD-1, anti-PD-L1 or anti-CTLA-4 therapy could take part, and under 50% had some.

The CDR3 covers 17 residues. CDR1 is MNHNS, CDR2 SASEGT, per germline. Trimming removed 8 bases from V and 7 bases from J; junction bases left unmatched: 12. Profiled with immunoSEQ multiplex PCR; TCRdb holds only in-frame clones, not every one. The table shows about 61,000 clones, with more than 85% occurring only once. The origin of this receptor is an adult with an advanced solid tumor such as melanoma, head and neck, liver or kidney cancer. The sample in question was CD4+ or CD8+ T cells sorted from blood, obtained in a trial of the OX40 agonist ivuxolimab. V and J are TRBV6-1 and TRBJ2-1; 15 nucleotides agree with TRBD2. The CDR3 DNA reads as TGTGCCAGCGGTGTCCAAGGACTAGCGGGGGGGCAAAATGAGCAGTTCTTC. It encodes CASGVQGLAGGQNEQFF.